The rows below give T cell receptor beta chains drawn from one sample of a study of tumor-infiltrating lymphocytes in localized non-small cell lung cancer. Data came from immunoSEQ multiplex PCR; TCRdb stores just in-frame clones and leaves some out. This table has fewer than 8,500 clones, about 70% appearing once. Material: uninvolved lung tissue not adjacent to the tumor. The source is a human donor with non-small cell lung cancer. Both conserved end residues are part of each CDR3. A D gene is named only where the DNA matches it firmly. Size values are once, few and many counts, or a class for expanded clones, and some rows have none.

clone_size: .
d_call: .
j_call: TRBJ1-6
v_call: TRBV30
cdr3_aa: CAWSITGSWSYNSPLHF
cdr3_nt: TGTGCCTGGAGTATTACGGGCAGTTGGTCCTATAATTCACCCCTCCACTTT

clone_size: once
d_call: TRBD1
j_call: TRBJ1-4
v_call: TRBV30
cdr3_aa: CAWGPRDRATNEKLFF
cdr3_nt: TGTGCCTGGGGGCCCCGGGACAGAGCAACTAATGAAAAACTGTTTTTT

clone_size: once
d_call: TRBD1
j_call: TRBJ1-1
v_call: TRBV4-2
cdr3_aa: CASSPQGRGNTEAFF
cdr3_nt: TGTGCCAGCAGCCCACAGGGGAGGGGGAACACTGAAGCTTTCTTT

clone_size: .
d_call: .
j_call: TRBJ2-1
v_call: TRBV5-6
cdr3_aa: CASSRTPISYNEQFF
cdr3_nt: TGTGCCAGCAGCCGGACCCCTATCTCCTACAATGAGCAGTTCTTC

clone_size: .
d_call: .
j_call: TRBJ1-4
v_call: TRBV25-1
cdr3_aa: CASSEMNEKLFF
cdr3_nt: TGTGCCAGCAGTGAAATGAATGAAAAACTGTTTTTT

clone_size: few
d_call: TRBD1
j_call: TRBJ2-1
v_call: TRBV11-2
cdr3_aa: CASILSRTGGSEQFF
cdr3_nt: TGTGCCAGCATCCTCTCCCGGACAGGTGGCAGTGAGCAGTTCTTC

clone_size: .
d_call: TRBD1
j_call: TRBJ2-7
v_call: TRBV11-2
cdr3_aa: CASSLDGTGAYEQYF
cdr3_nt: TGTGCCAGCAGCTTAGACGGGACAGGGGCCTACGAGCAGTACTTC

clone_size: once
d_call: TRBD2
j_call: TRBJ2-2
v_call: TRBV6-5
cdr3_aa: CASSGENTGELFF
cdr3_nt: TGTGCCAGTAGCGGGGAAAACACCGGGGAGCTGTTTTTT

clone_size: .
d_call: .
j_call: TRBJ2-1
v_call: TRBV9
cdr3_aa: CASMGGHYNEQFF
cdr3_nt: TGTGCCAGCATGGGGGGTCACTACAATGAGCAGTTCTTC

clone_size: .
d_call: .
j_call: TRBJ2-5
v_call: TRBV27
cdr3_aa: CASSLLSSRVSQYF
cdr3_nt: TGTGCCAGCAGTTTATTAAGTTCCAGGGTGTCCCAGTACTTC

clone_size: .
d_call: TRBD2
j_call: TRBJ2-3
v_call: TRBV10-2
cdr3_aa: CASSRTAGGGNTDTQYF
cdr3_nt: TGCGCCAGCAGCCGAACGGCGGGAGGGGGAAACACAGATACGCAGTATTTT

clone_size: .
d_call: TRBD1
j_call: TRBJ2-5
v_call: TRBV27
cdr3_aa: CASSSQPTGTETQYF
cdr3_nt: TGTGCCAGCAGTTCCCAACCGACAGGGACGGAGACCCAGTACTTC

clone_size: .
d_call: .
j_call: TRBJ2-6
v_call: TRBV5-1
cdr3_aa: CASSRGSGANVLTF
cdr3_nt: TGCGCCAGCTCTCGGGGTTCTGGGGCCAACGTCCTGACTTTC

clone_size: .
d_call: .
j_call: TRBJ1-4
v_call: TRBV5-5
cdr3_aa: CASSTNRVLTNEKLFF
cdr3_nt: TGTGCCAGCAGCACGAACCGGGTCCTAACTAATGAAAAACTGTTTTTT

clone_size: .
d_call: .
j_call: TRBJ2-5
v_call: TRBV5-5
cdr3_aa: CASSLGRAQETQYF
cdr3_nt: TGTGCCAGCAGCTTGGGCAGGGCCCAAGAGACCCAGTACTTC

clone_size: .
d_call: TRBD2
j_call: TRBJ2-1
v_call: TRBV10-3
cdr3_aa: CAISTSGGYNEQFF
cdr3_nt: TGTGCCATCAGCACTAGCGGGGGATACAATGAGCAGTTCTTC

clone_size: once
d_call: .
j_call: TRBJ2-3
v_call: TRBV9
cdr3_aa: CASSVGPEVDTQYF
cdr3_nt: TGTGCCAGCAGCGTAGGACCAGAAGTAGATACGCAGTATTTT

clone_size: .
d_call: .
j_call: TRBJ1-5
v_call: TRBV19
cdr3_aa: CASSIQGRGNQPQHF
cdr3_nt: TGTGCCAGTAGTATTCAGGGAAGGGGCAATCAGCCCCAGCATTTT

clone_size: .
d_call: TRBD1
j_call: TRBJ1-2
v_call: TRBV30
cdr3_aa: CACYPTGTALTHKTF
cdr3_nt: TGTGCCTGTTACCCAACCGGGACAGCCCTCACACACAAGACCTTC

clone_size: .
d_call: .
j_call: TRBJ1-1
v_call: TRBV6-6
cdr3_aa: CASSPGSTEAFF
cdr3_nt: TGTGCCAGCAGTCCTGGTTCCACTGAAGCTTTCTTT

clone_size: medium-sized
d_call: TRBD2
j_call: TRBJ2-3
v_call: TRBV6-4
cdr3_aa: CASSEGLAGGPDTQYF
cdr3_nt: TGTGCCAGCAGTGAGGGACTAGCGGGGGGGCCAGATACGCAGTATTTT

clone_size: once
d_call: .
j_call: TRBJ2-1
v_call: TRBV21-1
cdr3_aa: CASGPADEQFF
cdr3_nt: TGTGCCAGCGGCCCGGCGGATGAGCAGTTCTTC

clone_size: .
d_call: TRBD2
j_call: TRBJ2-1
v_call: TRBV7-2
cdr3_aa: CASSLVSGGAAAGQFF
cdr3_nt: TGTGCCAGCAGCTTAGTCTCGGGGGGGGCCGCTGCGGGGCAGTTCTTC

clone_size: medium-sized
d_call: .
j_call: TRBJ2-2
v_call: TRBV12-5
cdr3_aa: CASGQQGDTGELFF
cdr3_nt: TGTGCTAGTGGTCAACAGGGTGACACCGGGGAGCTGTTTTTT

clone_size: .
d_call: .
j_call: TRBJ1-3
v_call: TRBV9
cdr3_aa: CASSVEGPMSSGNTIYF
cdr3_nt: TGTGCCAGCAGCGTAGAAGGACCGATGAGCTCTGGAAACACCATATATTTT

clone_size: .
d_call: .
j_call: TRBJ2-6
v_call: TRBV21-1
cdr3_aa: CASSKDPGANVLTF
cdr3_nt: TGTGCCAGCAGCAAAGATCCCGGGGCCAACGTCCTGACTTTC

clone_size: .
d_call: .
j_call: TRBJ2-5
v_call: TRBV18
cdr3_aa: CASSREETQYF
cdr3_nt: TGTGCCAGCTCACGTGAAGAGACCCAGTACTTC

clone_size: .
d_call: TRBD2
j_call: TRBJ2-1
v_call: TRBV7-2
cdr3_aa: CASSLGPGLAGGDNEQFF
cdr3_nt: TGTGCCAGCAGCTTAGGGCCGGGACTAGCGGGGGGGGACAATGAGCAGTTCTTC

clone_size: .
d_call: TRBD2
j_call: TRBJ2-7
v_call: TRBV7-2
cdr3_aa: CASSLALIGLAGVAYEQYF
cdr3_nt: TGTGCCAGCAGCTTAGCTCTAATAGGACTAGCGGGGGTTGCCTACGAGCAGTACTTC

clone_size: .
d_call: .
j_call: TRBJ1-2
v_call: TRBV7-9
cdr3_aa: CASSSRSGNYGYTF
cdr3_nt: TGTGCCAGCAGCTCCCGTTCGGGGAACTATGGCTACACCTTC

clone_size: few
d_call: .
j_call: TRBJ1-5
v_call: TRBV19
cdr3_aa: CASRESGPNQPQHF
cdr3_nt: TGTGCCAGTAGGGAATCAGGGCCCAATCAGCCCCAGCATTTT

clone_size: .
d_call: .
j_call: TRBJ1-6
v_call: TRBV25-1
cdr3_aa: CASNAGNSPLHF
cdr3_nt: TGTGCCAGCAATGCAGGGAATTCACCCCTCCACTTT

clone_size: .
d_call: .
j_call: TRBJ2-1
v_call: TRBV4-3
cdr3_aa: CASSYYNEQFF
cdr3_nt: TGCGCCAGCAGCTACTACAATGAGCAGTTCTTC

clone_size: .
d_call: .
j_call: TRBJ1-5
v_call: TRBV5-4
cdr3_aa: CASSLGPDSNQPQHF
cdr3_nt: TGTGCCAGCAGCTTGGGTCCGGATAGCAATCAGCCCCAGCATTTT

clone_size: .
d_call: .
j_call: TRBJ1-2
v_call: TRBV7-8
cdr3_aa: CASSLVLRVTQNYGYTF
cdr3_nt: TGTGCCAGCAGCTTAGTGTTAAGGGTGACCCAAAACTATGGCTACACCTTC

clone_size: .
d_call: TRBD1
j_call: TRBJ2-3
v_call: TRBV5-4
cdr3_aa: CASSLAGQGEFDTQYF
cdr3_nt: TGTGCCAGCAGCTTGGCAGGGCAGGGGGAGTTTGATACGCAGTATTTT

clone_size: .
d_call: .
j_call: TRBJ2-7
v_call: TRBV4-2
cdr3_aa: CASRSRDKGSYEQYF
cdr3_nt: TGTGCCAGCAGATCCCGGGACAAAGGAAGTTACGAGCAGTACTTC